The 21 T cell receptor beta chains listed next were all sequenced from one sample in a study of control samples from healthy donors and cancer patients. Libraries were prepared by immunoSEQ multiplex PCR; TCRdb keeps only in-frame clonotypes and omits some of them. The sample holds around 110,000 clones, 85% to 90% seen once. The sequenced sample consisted of PBMCs. The receptors were sampled from a woman between 45 and 60 years old with colorectal cancer.

The rearrangement joins TRBV2 to TRBJ2-3; TRBD2 agrees at 9 bases. Germline V gives CDR1 SNHLY, CDR2 FYNNEI. The CDR3 loop spans 16 amino acids. V dropped 4 bases and J dropped 0; count of bases not matched to a gene: 5. The CDR3 protein is CASSGPSGASTDTQYF. DNA for the CDR3: TGTGCCAGCAGTGGGCCTAGCGGGGCTAGCACAGATACGCAGTATTTT.

The V call is TRBV2, the J call TRBJ2-7; D unresolved. The CDR3 spans 10 residues. The germline V and J ends were trimmed by 4 bases and 6 bases, with 4 bases remaining between them. Germline V CDR1 and CDR2: SNHLY, FYNNEI. CDR3 residues: CASSVIEQYF. The CDR3 DNA reads as TGTGCCAGCAGTGTTATCGAGCAGTACTTC.

V and J are TRBV19 and TRBJ1-5, with a tentative D call TRBD1 (6 bases). Germline CDR1 LNHDA, CDR2 SQIVND (reference sequence). This CDR3 is 19 amino acids long. Between the trimmed V and J ends, which lost 3 bases and 4 bases, there was a span of 25 bases. As DNA, the CDR3 is TGTGCCAGTAGTATCCTCGGGGATTTGGGGGCGAACGGAAATCAGCCCCAGCATTTT. The encoded protein is CASSILGDLGANGNQPQHF.

Only a few counts were recorded for this clone. The DNA for the CDR3 is TGTGCCAGCCTACGACAGGGTGTGGATACGCAGTATTTT. Its protein product is CASLRQGVDTQYF. V usage is TRBV5-6 and J usage is TRBJ2-3, with TRBD1 identical over 7 bases. V lost 7 bases to trimming and J lost 6 bases; unmatched junction nucleotides: 8. CDR1 is SGHDT and CDR2 is YYEEEE in the germline V gene. This CDR3 has 13 residues.

The V and J genes are TRBV2 and TRBJ1-1; D uncertain. V lost 8 bases to trimming and J lost 0 bases, with 7 bases between them. Germline V lookup: CDR1 SNHLY, CDR2 FYNNEI. CDR3 size: 12 residues. CDR3 nucleotide sequence: TGTGCCAGCGAAGGGATGAACACTGAAGCTTTCTTT. Translation gives CASEGMNTEAFF. The full variable domain, its missing parts supplied by reference TRBV2 and TRBJ1-1, is EPEVTQTPSHQVTQMGQEVILRCVPISNHLYFYWYRQILGQKVEFLVSFYNNEISEKSEIFDDQFSVERPDGSNFTLKIRSTKLEDSAMYFCASEGMNTEAFFGQGTRLTVV.

This clone was seen a few times. The chain carries TRBV11-2 and TRBJ2-5; D gene uncertain. V lost 3 bases and J 3 bases, leaving 14 bases between the germline ends. Germline CDR1 reads SGHAT; CDR2 reads FQNNGV. The CDR3 has 15 residues. The CDR3: CASSLGDAREETQYF. As DNA, the CDR3 is TGTGCCAGCAGCTTGGGTGACGCCCGTGAAGAGACCCAGTACTTC.

This chain links TRBV29-1 with TRBJ1-1; D is possibly TRBD1 (5 bases). The CDR3 is made up of 15 amino acids. CDR1 SQVTM and CDR2 ANQGSEA come from the germline V gene. V was clipped by 6 bases and J by 1 base, with 18 bases between them. The CDR3 loop is CSVGDGSQGNTEAFF. CDR3 nucleotides: TGCAGCGTGGGGGACGGCTCTCAGGGGAACACTGAAGCTTTCTTT.

This chain uses TRBV7-3 with TRBJ2-2; D possibly corresponds to TRBD1 (5 bases). Looked up from germline, CDR1 is SGHTA and CDR2 is FQGTGA. The CDR3 runs 13 residues. Trimming cost V 5 bases and J 6 bases, with 10 bases left between them. The CDR3 protein is CASSQWGAGELFF. CDR3 coding DNA: TGTGCCAGCAGCCAATGGGGCGCCGGGGAGCTGTTTTTT.

The chain is built from TRBV2 and TRBJ2-5; TRBD2 matches at 8 bases. There are 16 residues in the CDR3. Per germline, CDR1 SNHLY and CDR2 FYNNEI. Trimming at V came to 4 bases and at J to 0 bases, leaving 7 bases not matched to a gene. The CDR3 protein is CASSAGLADNQETQYF. CDR3 bases: TGTGCCAGCAGTGCAGGACTAGCTGACAACCAAGAGACCCAGTACTTC.

This chain uses TRBV3-1 (or the pseudogene TRBV3-2) with TRBJ2-5; tentative D call: TRBD1 (5 bases). Trimming removed 2 bases from V and 4 bases from J, with 20 bases in between. This CDR3 comprises 17 residues. Germline V CDR1 and CDR2: LGHDT, YNNKEL (reference sequence). For the CDR3, the DNA is TGTGCCAGCAGCCAACCTAATGCCCAGGGTATCCGAGAGACCCAGTACTTC. Its translation is CASSQPNAQGIRETQYF.

This chain uses TRBV5-1 with TRBJ2-3; no clear D. Trimming shortened V by 2 bases and J by 5 bases, and 12 bases separated the two germline ends. CDR3 length: 14 amino acids. Germline CDR1 reads SGHRS; CDR2 reads YFSETQ. Written as DNA, the CDR3 is TGCGCCAGCAGCTTTGGGCCCAACGGAGATACGCAGTATTTT. Translating it yields CASSFGPNGDTQYF.

This clone was recorded only once. The chain recombines TRBV15 with TRBJ2-3; D gene ambiguous. Between the trimmed V and J ends, which lost 0 bases and 0 bases, there was a span of 7 bases. The CDR3 has 15 residues. CDR1 LNHNV and CDR2 YYDKDF come from the germline V gene (reference sequence). The DNA for the CDR3 is TGTGCCACCAGCAGAGATTCAGACAGCACAGATACGCAGTATTTT. The encoded protein is CATSRDSDSTDTQYF.

This clone was detected only a few times. V and J are TRBV30 and TRBJ1-6, with D perhaps TRBD1 (5 bases). The V gene lost 0 bases and the J gene lost 6 bases, with 18 bases spanning the gap. This CDR3 contains 17 residues. CDR1 and CDR2 from the germline V gene are GTSNPN and SVGIG (reference sequence). CDR3 in DNA: TGTGCCTGGAGTGTACGGGGAGGGACTAGCTTTAATTCACCCCTCCACTTT. Amino acids: CAWSVRGGTSFNSPLHF. Using reference TRBV30 and TRBJ1-6 for the parts outside the CDR3, the full variable domain is SQTIHQWPATLVQPVGSPLSLECTVEGTSNPNLYWYRQAAGRGLQLLFYSVGIGQISSEVPQNLSASRPQDRQFILSSKKLLLSDSGFYLCAWSVRGGTSFNSPLHFGNGTRLTVT.

This sequence joins TRBV6-5 and TRBJ1-1; tentative D call: TRBD1 (6 bases). This CDR3 has 15 amino acids. Germline CDR1 and CDR2: MNHEY and SVGAGI. The V end lost 6 bases, the J end lost 0 bases, and 14 bases lay between the germline ends. The CDR3 region has the DNA TGTGCCAGCAGCCCCCCCGGGACACTGAACACTGAAGCTTTCTTT. Translation gives CASSPPGTLNTEAFF.

This chain uses TRBV27 with TRBJ1-4, with 8 bases lining up with TRBD1. Germline CDR1 is MNHEY and CDR2 is SMNVEV (reference sequence). The CDR3 runs to 15 residues. J was trimmed by 5 bases and V by 5 bases; bases with no gene match: 7. Here the CDR3 reads CASSTKDRGNEKLFF. The CDR3 nucleotides read TGTGCCAGCAGTACGAAAGACAGGGGAAATGAAAAACTGTTTTTT.

V is TRBV29-1 and J is TRBJ2-3; 8 bases fit TRBD1. Per the germline V gene, CDR1 is SQVTM and CDR2 is ANQGSEA. The CDR3 spans 14 residues. Unmatched junction bases numbered 10, after V lost 6 bases and J lost 5 bases. CDR3 sequence (DNA): TGCAGCGTCTGCTTCAGGGGGCGCGGAGATACGCAGTATTTT. Translated, it gives CSVCFRGRGDTQYF.

The CDR3 loop reads CASNRVGGWIEQFF. In DNA, the CDR3 is TGTGCCAGCAACCGGGTGGGGGGCTGGATTGAGCAGTTCTTC. This chain uses TRBV5-6 with TRBJ2-1; D possibly uses TRBD1 or TRBD2 (6 bases each). V was cut by 6 bases and J by 9 bases, with 19 bases left in between. Germline CDR1 and CDR2: SGHDT and YYEEEE. The CDR3 spans 14 residues.

The chain combines TRBV4-2 with TRBJ1-6; D gene uncertain. Germline V lookup: CDR1 LGHNA, CDR2 YNFKEQ. The CDR3 is made up of 15 amino acids. Trimming left V 4 bases short and J 7 bases short, with 14 bases between. CDR3 sequence: CASSPALGSNSPLHF. CDR3 bases: TGTGCCAGCAGCCCGGCATTGGGGTCCAATTCACCCCTCCACTTT.

The rearrangement joins TRBV30 to TRBJ1-2, with D possibly being TRBD1 (5 bases). Per germline, CDR1 GTSNPN and CDR2 SVGIG (reference sequence). This CDR3 is 11 amino acids long. Deletions cut 6 bases from V and 4 bases from J, with 9 bases between. The CDR3 DNA follows: TGTGCCTGCAGGGTACCCTATGGCTACACCTTC. This sequence encodes CACRVPYGYTF.

The rearrangement links TRBV7-2 to TRBJ1-1, with a possible D match to TRBD1 (6 bases). The V end lost 3 bases, the J end lost 0 bases, and 14 bases lay between the germline ends. The CDR3 sequence is 16 residues long. Germline V gives CDR1 SGHTA, CDR2 FQGNSA. CDR3 sequence (DNA): TGTGCCAGCAGCTTTGCCCGGACAGCGATGAACACTGAAGCTTTCTTT. It encodes CASSFARTAMNTEAFF.

This chain uses TRBV19 with TRBJ1-2; 8 nucleotides agree with TRBD1. V was pared by 6 bases and J by 8 bases, with 11 bases of the junction left unmatched. Germline CDR1 LNHDA, CDR2 SQIVND (reference sequence). The CDR3 is 14 amino acids. The CDR3 DNA sequence: TGTGCCAGTAGCTTGGACAGGGATATTCCGGGCTACACCTTC. Protein: CASSLDRDIPGYTF.